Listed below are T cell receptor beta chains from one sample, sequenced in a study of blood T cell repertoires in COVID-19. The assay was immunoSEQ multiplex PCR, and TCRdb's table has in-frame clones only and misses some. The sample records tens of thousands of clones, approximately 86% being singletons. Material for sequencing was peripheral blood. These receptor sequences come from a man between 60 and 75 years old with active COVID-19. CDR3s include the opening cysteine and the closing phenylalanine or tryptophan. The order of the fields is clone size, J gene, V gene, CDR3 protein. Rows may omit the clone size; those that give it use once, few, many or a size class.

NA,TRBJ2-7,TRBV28,CASMMPGSVYEQYF
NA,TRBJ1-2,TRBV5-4,CASSLPLGTFNYGYTF
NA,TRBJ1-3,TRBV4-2,CASSQGQAPSGNTIYF
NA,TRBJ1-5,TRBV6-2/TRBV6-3,CASSRLLNQPQHF
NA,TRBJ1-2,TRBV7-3,CASSGARGVNGYTF
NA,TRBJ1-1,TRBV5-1,CASSWAGTGGQGTEAFF
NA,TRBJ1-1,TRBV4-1,CASSQVSGGLEAFF
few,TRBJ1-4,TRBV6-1,CASSEPGQVTLVEKLFF
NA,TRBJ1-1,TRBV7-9,CASSLVLFQTEAFF
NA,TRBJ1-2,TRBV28,CASRTGGGGYTF
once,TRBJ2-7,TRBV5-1,CASSLQGAWDEQYF
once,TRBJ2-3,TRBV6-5,CASTTGGITDTQYF
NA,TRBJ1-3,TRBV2,CASSERTGPFGNTIYF
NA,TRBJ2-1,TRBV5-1,CASSLGGNSYNEQFF
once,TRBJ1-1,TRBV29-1,CSVEASDEVSTEAFF
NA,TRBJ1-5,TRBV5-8,CASSPPRWQINSNQPQHF
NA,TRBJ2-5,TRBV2,CASSGQGSRETQYF
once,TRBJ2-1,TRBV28,CASSLEGISYNEQFF
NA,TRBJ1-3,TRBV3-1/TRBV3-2,CASSQGGEDLGNTIYF
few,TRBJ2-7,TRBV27,CASSYSSGGLQNEQYF
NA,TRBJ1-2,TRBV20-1,CSASPGANYGYTF
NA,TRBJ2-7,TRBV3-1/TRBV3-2,CASSLTSGAYEQYF
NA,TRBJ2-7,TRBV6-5,CASRSIRQGSYEQYF